A selection of T cell receptor beta chains follows, all from one sample in a study of identical twins. TCRdb redid the calling of the 5' RACE reads with MiXCR, one entry per CDR3 protein. This table has roughly 280,000 distinct CDR3 sequences, more than 8% appearing once. This same sample was also taken into another study, of yellow fever vaccine responses in identical twins.

The sample comprised CD8+ T cells sorted from blood. All receptors derive from a woman between 18 and 30 years old in good health. Each CDR3 is given with its conserved first and last residue. Fields, in order: V gene, J gene, clone size, D gene, CDR3 protein, CDR3 DNA. A D gene is named only where the DNA matches it firmly. The listing skips clone size in some rows; elsewhere it reads once, few, many or a size class.

TRBV6-6	TRBJ2-7	NA	TRBD1	CASKQGDDEQYF	TGTGCCAGCAAGCAGGGGGACGACGAGCAGTACTTC
TRBV27	TRBJ1-5	few	NA	CASSLNLQNQPQHF	TGTGCCAGCAGTTTAAATCTCCAAAATCAGCCCCAGCATTTT
TRBV4-2	TRBJ2-1	NA	TRBD2	CASSQGSGGEYNEQFF	TGTGCCAGCAGCCAAGGAAGCGGGGGGGAGTACAATGAGCAGTTCTTC
TRBV11-2	TRBJ2-3	NA	TRBD2	CASSSRLADSDTQYF	TGTGCCAGCAGCTCGCGACTAGCGGACTCGGATACGCAGTATTTT
TRBV9	TRBJ2-6	few	NA	CASSVGGFGANVLTF	TGTGCCAGCAGCGTAGGAGGGTTTGGGGCCAACGTCCTGACTTTC
TRBV29-1	TRBJ2-7	NA	TRBD1	CSVEGRDRASYEQYF	TGCAGCGTTGAAGGTAGGGACAGGGCCTCCTACGAGCAGTACTTC
TRBV6-2/TRBV6-3	TRBJ2-1	few	TRBD2	CASSYWATSGRDSYNEQFF	TGTGCCAGCAGTTACTGGGCGACTAGCGGGAGGGACTCCTACAATGAGCAGTTCTTC
TRBV7-9	TRBJ2-5	NA	TRBD1	CASSLARGQGWETQYF	TGTGCCAGCAGCTTAGCGCGGGGACAGGGTTGGGAGACCCAGTACTTC
TRBV5-1	TRBJ2-7	NA	NA	CASSLGLGALEQYF	TGCGCCAGCAGCTTGGGACTGGGGGCCCTCGAGCAGTACTTC
TRBV5-1	TRBJ2-1	many	NA	CASSSGGSNNEQFF	TGCGCCAGCAGCTCTGGAGGTTCCAACAATGAGCAGTTCTTC
TRBV5-1	TRBJ2-3	NA	TRBD1	CASSLFLGTGEDTQYF	TGCGCCAGCAGCTTATTTTTGGGGACAGGGGAAGATACGCAGTATTTT
TRBV4-3	TRBJ2-1	NA	NA	CASSQDSSGPYNEQFF	TGCGCCAGCAGCCAAGATTCCAGCGGGCCTTACAATGAGCAGTTCTTC
TRBV28	TRBJ2-1	few	TRBD2	CASSPSGGRVNEQFF	TGTGCCAGCAGTCCCAGCGGGGGCCGAGTCAATGAGCAGTTCTTC
TRBV5-1	TRBJ2-1	many	NA	CASSLNNEQFF	TGCGCCAGCAGCCTCAACAATGAGCAGTTCTTC
TRBV7-9	TRBJ2-7	NA	TRBD2	CASSFLSGGGSYEQYF	TGTGCCAGCAGCTTCCTAAGCGGGGGAGGCTCCTACGAGCAGTACTTC
TRBV29-1	TRBJ1-1	many	TRBD1	CSVESGGMGTEAFF	TGCAGCGTTGAATCAGGGGGTATGGGCACTGAAGCTTTCTTT
TRBV3-1	TRBJ2-7	many	NA	CASSPSDTTYEQYF	TGTGCCAGCAGCCCTAGCGACACAACCTACGAGCAGTACTTC
TRBV5-5	TRBJ2-2	NA	NA	CASTPAEQFNTGELFF	TGTGCCAGCACCCCGGCGGAACAGTTTAACACCGGGGAGCTGTTTTTT
TRBV12-3/TRBV12-4	TRBJ2-2	NA	NA	CASSSYLLSSFGSTGELFF	TGTGCCAGCAGTTCCTATCTTCTCAGTTCTTTTGGCTCGACCGGGGAGCTGTTTTTT
TRBV30	TRBJ2-7	NA	NA	CAWSVTSYYEQYF	TGTGCCTGGAGTGTCACTAGCTACTACGAGCAGTACTTC
TRBV7-6	TRBJ2-1	few	TRBD2	CASSFNPGLAAFYNEQFF	TGTGCCAGCAGCTTTAATCCGGGACTAGCAGCATTCTACAATGAGCAGTTCTTC
TRBV4-2	TRBJ2-2	NA	TRBD2	CPSGLAGAANTGELFF	TGTCCCAGCGGGTTAGCGGGGGCGGCGAACACCGGGGAGCTGTTTTTT
TRBV28	TRBJ2-3	NA	TRBD1	CASSLKERTGTQYF	TGTGCCAGCAGTTTAAAGGAGAGGACAGGTACGCAGTATTTT
TRBV12-3/TRBV12-4	TRBJ1-1	many	NA	CASSLEANTEAFF	TGTGCCAGCAGTTTAGAAGCGAACACTGAAGCTTTCTTT
TRBV5-1	TRBJ2-1	few	TRBD2	CASSWGRGRDEQFF	TGCGCCAGCAGCTGGGGGAGGGGCAGGGACGAGCAGTTCTTC
TRBV9	TRBJ1-3	many	NA	CASSDQVGSGNTIYF	TGTGCCAGCAGCGACCAGGTTGGGTCTGGAAACACCATATATTTT
TRBV12-3/TRBV12-4	TRBJ2-7	many	NA	CASSAGESYEQYF	TGTGCCAGCAGCGCAGGGGAATCCTACGAGCAGTACTTC
TRBV19	TRBJ2-7	few	TRBD1	CASTPTGSSYEQYF	TGTGCCAGTACCCCGACAGGGAGCTCCTACGAGCAGTACTTC
TRBV14	TRBJ2-4	many	NA	CASSEQGSFIQYF	TGTGCCAGCAGCGAACAGGGTTCTTTCATTCAGTACTTC
TRBV20-1	TRBJ2-7	many	NA	CSARGGQYF	TGCAGTGCTAGAGGGGGGCAGTACTTC
TRBV5-1	TRBJ2-6	NA	NA	CASSYPGDYSGANVLTF	TGCGCCAGCAGCTACCCAGGGGATTACTCTGGGGCCAACGTCCTGACTTTC
TRBV5-7	TRBJ2-2	many	TRBD1	CASGQGPGELFF	TGTGCCAGCGGACAGGGTCCTGGGGAGCTGTTTTTT
TRBV10-3	TRBJ2-3	NA	TRBD1	CAISMTGGPDTQYF	TGTGCCATCAGTATGACAGGGGGCCCAGATACGCAGTATTTT
TRBV28	TRBJ1-6	NA	NA	CASSFQVSTSPLHF	TGTGCCAGCAGTTTCCAGGTTTCAACTTCACCCCTCCACTTT
TRBV13	TRBJ2-1	NA	NA	CASSFPDDGGYDEQFF	TGTGCCAGCAGCTTCCCCGATGACGGCGGATACGATGAGCAGTTCTTC
TRBV7-7	TRBJ2-1	many	TRBD2	CASSLGSGGLNEQFF	TGTGCTAGCAGCTTAGGGTCGGGGGGGCTCAATGAGCAGTTCTTC
TRBV7-9	TRBJ2-6	few	NA	CASSFVSGSFGANVLTF	TGTGCCAGCAGCTTTGTCTCGGGATCGTTTGGGGCCAACGTCCTGACTTTC
TRBV14	TRBJ2-3	NA	TRBD1	CASSQPGQSPSDTQYF	TGTGCCAGCAGCCAACCGGGACAGAGTCCCTCAGATACGCAGTATTTT
TRBV7-6	TRBJ2-7	NA	NA	CASSPGTAGTYEQYF	TGTGCCAGCAGCCCTGGGACAGCGGGAACCTACGAGCAGTACTTC
TRBV28	TRBJ2-1	few	TRBD2	CASSFSRRDSDSGLAGVEQFF	TGTGCCAGCAGTTTCTCCCGCAGGGACAGCGATTCAGGACTAGCGGGAGTTGAGCAGTTCTTC